This T cell receptor (beta chain) derives from a study of blood T cell repertoires in COVID-19. Overall study: PBMCs, B-cell-depleted T cells, or T cells were the source of the cDNA or gDNA that made up the material.

Method: immunoSEQ multiplex PCR; TCRdb's copy keeps in-frame clones and lacks some. The sample has 100,000 to 150,000 clones, 84% seen once; the top ten hold around 12%. Germline loops: CDR1 SGHTA, CDR2 FQGNSA. The CDR3 contains 16 residues. Trimming took off 3 bases at V and 2 bases at J, with 16 bases between the two ends. This chain joins TRBV7-2 and TRBJ2-5; weak D call: TRBD2 (6 bases). Specimen: peripheral blood. The source of this sequence is a woman in her twenties or thirties who had recovered from COVID-19. The CDR3 coding sequence is TGTGCCAGCAGCTTCCAAGGACTACCGCTTCAAGAGACCCAGTACTTC. Protein: CASSFQGLPLQETQYF.